This T cell receptor beta chain emerged from a study of blood T cell repertoires in COVID-19. In the study overall: Sources were T cells, B-cell-depleted T cells, or PBMCs; the material itself was cDNA or gDNA.

CDR3 length: 16 amino acids. The V gene's germline CDR1 is MNHNS and CDR2 SASEGT. Unmatched junction bases numbered 7, after V lost 2 bases and J lost 3 bases. Original processing methods: It was from reference gene primer amplification that nucleated cell counts were estimated. Repertoires were generated with immunoSEQ multiplex PCR, while TCRdb's copy carries only in-frame clones and drops some. The D gene and trimming were derived from the DNA, and the V and J assignments and clone size from that table. The table has about 270,000 clones, 85% to 90% seen once. This TCR came from a woman in her late teens or twenties who had recovered from COVID-19. The chain couples TRBV6-1 to TRBJ1-3; 7 bases align to TRBD1. The sample was PBMCs or T cells enriched from blood (not recorded which). CDR3 in DNA: TGTGCCAGCAGTGAACGTCAAAGACAGGGTGGAAACACCATATATTTT. Its translation: CASSERQRQGGNTIYF.